The TCR beta chain described here comes from a study of post-analysis software for immune sequencing data. Presence of unique molecular identifiers characterized the TCR beta cDNA libraries. Each CDR3 protein is one row after TCRdb ran MiXCR on the PCR reads. The repertoire holds 350,000 to 500,000 distinct CDR3 sequences, with 39% as singletons. This clonotype occurred a few times. The sample was blood. The TCR comes from a girl under 10 years old with multiple sclerosis.

The CDR3 DNA reads TGTGCTAGTGGCCTCGGGACGCCACAAGAGACCCAGTACTTC. This gives the protein CASGLGTPQETQYF. This chain links TRBV12-5 with TRBJ2-5; either TRBD1 or TRBD2 may fit D (5 bases each). This CDR3 contains 14 residues. Trimming left V 6 bases short and J 2 bases short, with 13 bases between. The germline V gene encodes CDR1 LGHNT and CDR2 FRNRAP. Variable domain in full (rest from reference TRBV12-5 and TRBJ2-5): DARVTQTPRHKVTEMGQEVTMRCQPILGHNTVFWYRQTMMQGLELLAYFRNRAPLDDSGMPKDRFSAEMPDATLATLKIQPSEPRDSAVYFCASGLGTPQETQYFGPGTRLLVL.